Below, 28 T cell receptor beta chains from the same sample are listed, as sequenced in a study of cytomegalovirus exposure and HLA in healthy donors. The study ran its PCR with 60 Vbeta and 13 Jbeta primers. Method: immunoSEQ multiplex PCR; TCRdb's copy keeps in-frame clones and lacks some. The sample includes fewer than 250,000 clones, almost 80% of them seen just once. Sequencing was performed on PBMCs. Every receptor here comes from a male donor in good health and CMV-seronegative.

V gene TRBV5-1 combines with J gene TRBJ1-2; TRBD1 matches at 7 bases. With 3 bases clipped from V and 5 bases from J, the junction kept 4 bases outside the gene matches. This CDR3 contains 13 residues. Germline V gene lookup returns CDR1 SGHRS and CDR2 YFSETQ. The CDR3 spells CASSYGTDYGYTF. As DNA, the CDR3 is TGCGCCAGCAGCTACGGGACAGATTATGGCTACACCTTC.

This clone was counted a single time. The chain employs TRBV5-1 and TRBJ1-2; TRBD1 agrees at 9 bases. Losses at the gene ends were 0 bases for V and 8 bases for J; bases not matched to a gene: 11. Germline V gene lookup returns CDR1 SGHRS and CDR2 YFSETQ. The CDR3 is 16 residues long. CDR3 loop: CASSLAGTGNQGGYTF. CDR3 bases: TGCGCCAGCAGCTTGGCCGGGACAGGGAATCAGGGAGGCTACACCTTC.

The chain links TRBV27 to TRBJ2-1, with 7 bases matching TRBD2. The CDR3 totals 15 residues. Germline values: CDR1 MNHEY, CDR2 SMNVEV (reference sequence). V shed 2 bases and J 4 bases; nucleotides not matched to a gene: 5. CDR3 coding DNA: TGTGCCAGCAGTTTAGCTGCGGGAGATTACAATGAGCAGTTCTTC. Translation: CASSLAAGDYNEQFF.

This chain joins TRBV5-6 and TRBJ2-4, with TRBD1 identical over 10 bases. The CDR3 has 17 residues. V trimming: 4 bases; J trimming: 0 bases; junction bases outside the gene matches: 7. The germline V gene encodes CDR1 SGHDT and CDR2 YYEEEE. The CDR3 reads CASSPVTGGRAKNIQYF. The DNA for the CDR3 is TGTGCCAGCAGCCCAGTGACAGGGGGCAGAGCCAAAAACATTCAGTACTTC.

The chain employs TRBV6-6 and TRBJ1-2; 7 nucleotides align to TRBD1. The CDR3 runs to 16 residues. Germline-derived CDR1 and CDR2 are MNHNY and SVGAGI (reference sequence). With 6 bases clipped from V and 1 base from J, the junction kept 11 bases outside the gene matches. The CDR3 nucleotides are TGTGCCAGCAGCCACCGGACAGGCCGCCTTAACTATGGCTACACCTTC. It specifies CASSHRTGRLNYGYTF.

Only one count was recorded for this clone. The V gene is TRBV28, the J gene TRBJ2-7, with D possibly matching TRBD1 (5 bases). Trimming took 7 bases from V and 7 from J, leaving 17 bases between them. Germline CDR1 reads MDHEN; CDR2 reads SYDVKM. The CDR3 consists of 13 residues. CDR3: CASIQGGFGEQYF. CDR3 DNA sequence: TGTGCCAGCATCCAGGGCGGCTTTGGGGAGCAGTACTTC. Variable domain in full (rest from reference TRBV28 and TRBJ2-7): DVKVTQSSRYLVKRTGEKVFLECVQDMDHENMFWYRQDPGLGLRLIYFSYDVKMKEKGDIPEGYSVSREKKERFSLILESASTNQTSMYLCASIQGGFGEQYFGPGTRLTVT.

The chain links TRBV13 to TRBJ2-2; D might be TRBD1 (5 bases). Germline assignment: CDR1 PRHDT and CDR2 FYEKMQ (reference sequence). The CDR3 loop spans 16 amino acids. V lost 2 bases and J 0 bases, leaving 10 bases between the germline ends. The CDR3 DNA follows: TGTGCCAGCAGCTTAATGGGGCCTTCGAACACCGGGGAGCTGTTTTTT. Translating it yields CASSLMGPSNTGELFF.

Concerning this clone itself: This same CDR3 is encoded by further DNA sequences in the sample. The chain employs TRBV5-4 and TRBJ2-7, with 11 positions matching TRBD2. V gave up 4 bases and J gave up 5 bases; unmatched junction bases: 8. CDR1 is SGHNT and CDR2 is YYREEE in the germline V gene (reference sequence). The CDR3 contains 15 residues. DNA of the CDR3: TGTGCCAGCAGCAGATCAGGGACTAGCGGAGACGAGCAGTACTTC. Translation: CASSRSGTSGDEQYF.

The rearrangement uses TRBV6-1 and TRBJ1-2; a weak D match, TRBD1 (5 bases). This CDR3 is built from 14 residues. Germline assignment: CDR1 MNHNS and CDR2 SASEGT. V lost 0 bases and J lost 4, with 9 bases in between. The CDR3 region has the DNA TGTGCCAGCAGTGAAGCGAGGCAGGGCTATGGCTACACCTTC. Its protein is CASSEARQGYGYTF.

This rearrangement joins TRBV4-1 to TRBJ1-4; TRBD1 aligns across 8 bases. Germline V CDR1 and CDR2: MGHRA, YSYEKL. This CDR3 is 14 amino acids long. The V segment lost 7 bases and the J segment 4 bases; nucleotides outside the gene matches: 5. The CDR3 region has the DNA TGCGCCAGCACCAGGGGGCTGGATAATGAAAAACTGTTTTTT. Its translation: CASTRGLDNEKLFF.

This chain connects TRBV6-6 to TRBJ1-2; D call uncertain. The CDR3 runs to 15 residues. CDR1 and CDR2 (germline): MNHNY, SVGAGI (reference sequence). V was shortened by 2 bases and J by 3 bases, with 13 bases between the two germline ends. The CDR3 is CASSYRVGADYGYTF. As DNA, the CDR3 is TGTGCCAGCAGTTACAGGGTCGGAGCGGACTATGGCTACACCTTC.

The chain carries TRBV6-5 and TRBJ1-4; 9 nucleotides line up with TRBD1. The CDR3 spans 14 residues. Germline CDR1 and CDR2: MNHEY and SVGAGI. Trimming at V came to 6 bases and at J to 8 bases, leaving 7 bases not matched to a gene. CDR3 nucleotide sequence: TGTGCCAGCAGCCGGACAGGGGAGAGCGAAAAACTGTTTTTT. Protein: CASSRTGESEKLFF.

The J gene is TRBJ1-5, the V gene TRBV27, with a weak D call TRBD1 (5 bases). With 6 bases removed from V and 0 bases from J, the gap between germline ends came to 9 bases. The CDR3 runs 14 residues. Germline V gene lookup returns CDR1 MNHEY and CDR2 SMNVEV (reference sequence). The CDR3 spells CASRRGSSNQPQHF. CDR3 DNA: TGTGCCAGCAGAAGGGGCAGTAGCAATCAGCCCCAGCATTTT.

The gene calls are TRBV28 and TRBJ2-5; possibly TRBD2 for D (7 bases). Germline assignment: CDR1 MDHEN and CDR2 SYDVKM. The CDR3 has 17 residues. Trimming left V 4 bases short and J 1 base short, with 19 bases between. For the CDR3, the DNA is TGTGCCAGCAGTTCCCTCGGGGCGGGGGCCACCCAAGAGACCCAGTACTTC. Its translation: CASSSLGAGATQETQYF.

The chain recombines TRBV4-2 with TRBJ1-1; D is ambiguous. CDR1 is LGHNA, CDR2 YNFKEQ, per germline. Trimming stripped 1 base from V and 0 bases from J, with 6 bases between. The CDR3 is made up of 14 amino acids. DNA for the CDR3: TGTGCCAGCAGCCAAGGGGCCTTGAACACTGAAGCTTTCTTT. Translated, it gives CASSQGALNTEAFF.

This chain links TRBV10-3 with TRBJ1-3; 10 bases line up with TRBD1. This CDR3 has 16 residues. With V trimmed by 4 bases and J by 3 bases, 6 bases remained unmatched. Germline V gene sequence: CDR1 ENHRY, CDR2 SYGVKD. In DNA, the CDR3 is TGTGCCATCAGTGGACAGGGGGCAGGAGGTGGAAACACCATATATTTT. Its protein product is CAISGQGAGGGNTIYF.

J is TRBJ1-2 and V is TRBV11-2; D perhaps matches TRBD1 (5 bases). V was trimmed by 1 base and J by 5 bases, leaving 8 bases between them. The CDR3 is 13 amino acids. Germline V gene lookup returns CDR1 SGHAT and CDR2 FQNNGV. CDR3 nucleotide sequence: TGTGCCAGCAGCTTAGCGGGGGATTATGGCTACACCTTC. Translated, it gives CASSLAGDYGYTF. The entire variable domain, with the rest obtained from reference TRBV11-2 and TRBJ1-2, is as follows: EAGVAQSPRYKIIEKRQSVAFWCNPISGHATLYWYQQILGQGPKLLIQFQNNGVVDDSQLPKDRFSAERLKGVDSTLKIQPAKLEDSAVYLCASSLAGDYGYTFGSGTRLTVV.

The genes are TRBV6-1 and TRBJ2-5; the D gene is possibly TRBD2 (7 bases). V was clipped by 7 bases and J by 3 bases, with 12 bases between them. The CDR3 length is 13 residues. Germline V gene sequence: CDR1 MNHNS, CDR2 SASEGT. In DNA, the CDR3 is TGTGCCAGCAAACGGGGGGCAAAAGAGACCCAGTACTTC. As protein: CASKRGAKETQYF.

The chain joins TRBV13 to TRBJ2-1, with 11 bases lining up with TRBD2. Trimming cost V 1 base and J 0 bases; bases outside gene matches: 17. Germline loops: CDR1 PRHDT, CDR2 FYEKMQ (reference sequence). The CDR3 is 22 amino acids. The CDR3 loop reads CASSLEARGLADRGFSYNEQFF. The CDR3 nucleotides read TGTGCCAGCAGCTTAGAAGCCAGGGGACTAGCGGACCGAGGTTTCTCCTACAATGAGCAGTTCTTC.

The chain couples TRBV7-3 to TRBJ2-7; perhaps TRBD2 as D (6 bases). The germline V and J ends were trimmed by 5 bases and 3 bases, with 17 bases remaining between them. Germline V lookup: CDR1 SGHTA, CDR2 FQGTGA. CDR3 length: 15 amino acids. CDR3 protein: CASSPSSGLGYEQYF. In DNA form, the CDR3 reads TGTGCCAGCAGCCCGAGCAGCGGGTTGGGCTACGAGCAGTACTTC.

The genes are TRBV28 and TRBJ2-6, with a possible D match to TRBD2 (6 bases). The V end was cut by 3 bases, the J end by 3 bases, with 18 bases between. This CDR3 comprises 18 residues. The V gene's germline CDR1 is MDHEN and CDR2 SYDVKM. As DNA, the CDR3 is TGTGCCAGCAGTTTTAATTCCAGGAGGGTCGGTGGGGCCAACGTCCTGACTTTC. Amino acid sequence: CASSFNSRRVGGANVLTF.

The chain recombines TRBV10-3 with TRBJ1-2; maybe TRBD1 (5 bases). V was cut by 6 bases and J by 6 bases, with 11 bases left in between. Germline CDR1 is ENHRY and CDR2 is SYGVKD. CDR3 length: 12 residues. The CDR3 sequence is CAISGGENGYTF. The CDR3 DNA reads TGTGCCATCAGCGGAGGGGAGAATGGCTACACCTTC.

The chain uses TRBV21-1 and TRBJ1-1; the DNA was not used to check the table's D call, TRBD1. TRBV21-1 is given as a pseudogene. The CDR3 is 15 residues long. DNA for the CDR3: TGTGCCAGCAGCGACTGTGACAGGGGGAACACTGAAGCTTTCTTT. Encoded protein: CASSDCDRGNTEAFF.

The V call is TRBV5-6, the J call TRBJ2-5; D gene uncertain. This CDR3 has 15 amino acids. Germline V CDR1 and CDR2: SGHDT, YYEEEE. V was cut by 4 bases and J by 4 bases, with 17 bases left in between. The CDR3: CASSPRGVNGETQYF. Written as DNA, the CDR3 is TGTGCCAGCAGCCCACGTGGAGTCAACGGAGAGACCCAGTACTTC.

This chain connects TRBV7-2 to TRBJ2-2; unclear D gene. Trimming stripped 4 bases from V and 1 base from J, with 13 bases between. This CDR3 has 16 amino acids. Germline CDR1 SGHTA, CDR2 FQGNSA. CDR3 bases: TGTGCCAGCAGCTCCTACAGTAACCTGAACACCGGGGAGCTGTTTTTT. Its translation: CASSSYSNLNTGELFF.

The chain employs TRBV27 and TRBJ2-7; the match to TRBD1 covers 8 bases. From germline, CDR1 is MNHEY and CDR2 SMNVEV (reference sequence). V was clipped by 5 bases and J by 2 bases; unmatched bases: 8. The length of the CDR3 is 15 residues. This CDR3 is CASSPWTGPTYEQYF. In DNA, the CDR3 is TGTGCCAGCAGTCCCTGGACAGGGCCCACCTACGAGCAGTACTTC.

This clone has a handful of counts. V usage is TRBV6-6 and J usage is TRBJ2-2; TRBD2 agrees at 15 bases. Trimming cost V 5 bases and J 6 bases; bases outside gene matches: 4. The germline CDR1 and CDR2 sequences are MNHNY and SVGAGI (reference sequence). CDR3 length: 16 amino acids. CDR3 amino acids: CASSRTSGGAPGELFF. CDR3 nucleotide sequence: TGTGCCAGCAGTAGGACTAGCGGGGGGGCCCCCGGGGAGCTGTTTTTT.

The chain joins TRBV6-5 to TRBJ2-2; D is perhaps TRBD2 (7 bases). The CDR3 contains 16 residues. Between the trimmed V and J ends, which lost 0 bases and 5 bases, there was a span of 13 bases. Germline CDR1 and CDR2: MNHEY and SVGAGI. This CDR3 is CASSYSRGGATGELFF. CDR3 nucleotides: TGTGCCAGCAGTTACTCGCGAGGGGGGGCGACCGGGGAGCTGTTTTTT.